This entry concerns a single TCR beta chain. Only in-frame clones appear in the TCRdb table, and some are missing; sequencing was by immunoSEQ multiplex PCR. The table has some 280,000 clones, over 75% seen once; the top ten hold around 12%. The length of the CDR3 is 16 residues. Germline V gene data show CDR1 as MDHEN and CDR2 as SYDVKM. Germline trimming cut 6 bases from V and 1 base from J; bases unmatched to any gene: 10. The data were taken from a study of blood T cell repertoires in COVID-19. Study at large: There were acute and convalescent COVID-19 samples, and they came from the United States, Italy and Spain. Sources were T cells, B-cell-depleted T cells, or PBMCs; the material itself was cDNA or gDNA.

Material for sequencing was peripheral blood. The genes are TRBV28 and TRBJ1-1; 8 bases match TRBD1. The TCR sequence derives from a woman in her fifties or sixties with acute or convalescent COVID-19. In nucleotides, the CDR3 is TGTGCCAGCAGATACGGACAGGGACCATGGAACACTGAAGCTTTCTTT. It translates to CASRYGQGPWNTEAFF. Looking up the rest from reference TRBV28 and TRBJ1-1 gives the full variable domain: DVKVTQSSRYLVKRTGEKVFLECVQDMDHENMFWYRQDPGLGLRLIYFSYDVKMKEKGDIPEGYSVSREKKERFSLILESASTNQTSMYLCASRYGQGPWNTEAFFGQGTRLTVV.